The clone carrying this T cell receptor beta chain appeared a few times. Looked up from germline, CDR1 is MRHNA and CDR2 is SNTAGT. The CDR3 totals 14 residues. Deletions cut 4 bases from V and 2 bases from J, with 8 bases between. This entry is derived from a study of patients and donors after allogeneic stem cell transplantation. TCRdb used MiXCR to reprocess the RT-PCR reads, holding one entry per CDR3 protein. The sample carries approximately 430,000 distinct CDR3 sequences, 16% recorded once. Sequencing was performed on blood, either unsorted or a sorted T cell fraction (not recorded which). The clonotype originates from a human donor who was either an allogeneic HSCT recipient or a stem cell or donor lymphocyte infusion donor (not recorded which). It is not recorded whose cells these are; they may come from a transplant donor. The chain uses TRBV6-4 and TRBJ2-2; the D is unclear. The CDR3 here is CASSGAINTGELFF. The CDR3 nucleotides are TGTGCCAGCAGTGGGGCAATTAACACCGGGGAGCTGTTTTTT.